The sequence of this TCR beta chain was determined in a study of Ad26.COV2.S vaccination and SARS-CoV-2 variants. V was cut by 7 bases and J by 4 bases, with 4 bases left in between. Germline-derived CDR1 and CDR2 are LGHDT and YNNKEL (reference sequence). The length of the CDR3 is 11 residues. TCRdb's copy holds only in-frame clones and misses some; the assay was immunoSEQ multiplex PCR. The sample lists about 680,000 clones, more than 70% occurring once. Notes on this clone: What it recognizes is unknown.

Findings and limits, study-wide: The analyses of TCR breadth and depth may have understated the size of total T cell responses. Vaccine recipients and placebo recipients showed similar non-spike TCR breadth. Reports say spike-specific CD8+ and CD4+ T cell responses covered substantial breadth after vaccination.

Specified treatment: approximately 18 received Ad26.COV2.S at low or high dose, single or two shots; about 5 received placebo; per-sample allocation not given. Material that was analyzed had been drawn on day 63 after the first vaccine or placebo injection. This adult donor, from Boston, was 18-55 years old. This rearrangement joins TRBV3-1 (or the pseudogene TRBV3-2) to TRBJ2-2; the D is unclear. The sample here was peripheral blood, taken in a trial of Ad26.COV2.S vaccine versus placebo. The sequence came from a person between 18 and 59 years old who received the Ad26.COV2.S COVID-19 vaccine or a placebo. The chain's CDR3 is CASTVTGELFF. CDR3 bases: TGTGCCAGCACCGTCACCGGGGAGCTGTTTTTT.